The sequence of this TCR beta chain was determined in a study of early T cells in non-severe SARS-CoV-2 infection (dated by TCRdb to the early 2020s). Background for the entire study: Because TCR sequencing was done on bulk RNA from unsorted whole blood, the alpha and beta chains could not be paired.

Library preparation was by 5' RACE. The sample was run on a NextSeq 500. In the TCR library protocol, unique molecular identifiers were attached to individual cDNA molecules to correct for PCR bias and sequencing error. Both TCR alpha and beta chains were sequenced, and tight co-correlation was observed between alpha and beta sequence abundances in each sample. The study's processing was this. Decombinator V4 was used to perform V gene, J gene and CDR3 annotation of TCR sequences. Expanded TCRs were defined as changing significantly between any two time points under a Poisson model with p below 0.0001. TCR abundances were normalised to the total number of TCRs sequenced per sample and expressed as counts per million. MAIT TCRs were defined by TRAV1-2 paired with TRAJ12, TRAJ20 or TRAJ33, and iNKT TCRs by TRAV10 paired with TRAJ18. VDJdb, accessed 1 November 2021, was searched for CMV, EBV and SARS-CoV-2 annotated TCRs, excluding TCRs annotated for multiple antigens. TCRdb itself trimmed the public reads at Q25 with fastp, ran MiXCR and retained productive beta chains. Every distinct CDR3 protein forms one entry, paired with its most common genes and DNA. These V and J calls rely on TCRdb rather than the paper's analysis. The sample has 60,000 to 65,000 distinct CDR3 sequences on record, approximately 10% of them singletons. The ten largest clonotypes hold over 1% of the sample.

The germline V gene gives CDR1 as SGHTA and CDR2 as FQGTGA. V loses 3 bases of germline sequence and J loses 10 bases, and the interval between the two ends is 13 bases. The CDR3, from cysteine to phenylalanine, totals 13 residues. CDR3 DNA only is kept here, 39 bases in frame from base 1. Turning to this clonotype: This clone's antigen is unknown. No much larger clone exists at a distance of one base, and base qualities are not known.

Broader findings and caveats from the paper: VDJdb matching was skewed toward anti-spike CD8 responses, so virus-specific expansions were likely underestimated and private and CD4 specificities were missed.

A case-control design nested within a healthcare worker cohort in London, UK, was used, with weekly nasopharyngeal swab PCR tests and blood sampling performed. Between 23 and 31 March 2020, the week of the UK lockdown, healthcare workers were enrolled and then followed up weekly for as long as 16 weeks. Sequencing used whole blood. The sequence is built from TRBV7-3 and TRBJ2-1, and TRBD2 may be the D gene, going by 6 matching bases. This clonotype was obtained from an adult who was a healthcare worker with PCR-confirmed SARS-CoV-2 infection or an uninfected control (not recorded which). The nucleotide sequence reads as follows: TGTGCCAGCAGCTTCACACTAGCCGACGAGCAGTTCTTC. This is translated as CASSFTLADEQFF.